Each of the 10 T cell receptor beta chains below was sequenced from the same sample in a study of beta chain features in type 1 diabetes. As every portion of the isolated RNA was reverse transcribed, the sequencing read expressed TCRB transcripts. Only in-frame clones appear in the TCRdb table, and some are missing; sequencing was by immunoSEQ multiplex PCR. The sample has over 200,000 clones, 11% seen once. Study-level findings and limits: In every one of the four CD4+ subsets, TCRB CDR3s were moderately but significantly shorter in Type 1 diabetes patients.

For these receptors, no antigen is known. What was sequenced was naive CD4+ T cells from blood. The receptors shown here come from a man between 25 and 39 years old with type 1 diabetes.

V gene TRBV7-2 combines with J gene TRBJ2-2, with TRBD1 matching over 8 bases. Germline lookup yields CDR1 SGHTA and CDR2 FQGNSA. The CDR3 consists of 15 residues. Germline trimming cut 5 bases from V and 8 bases from J; bases unmatched to any gene: 10. The DNA for the CDR3 is TGTGCCAGCAGCCACCGGGACAGGCAGCGGGGGGAGCTGTTTTTT. Protein: CASSHRDRQRGELFF.

V usage is TRBV30 and J usage is TRBJ2-2; D possibly corresponds to TRBD1 (5 bases). Germline CDR1 and CDR2: GTSNPN and SVGIG (reference sequence). V lost 5 bases and J lost 6, with 7 bases in between. The CDR3 has 11 amino acids. In DNA, the CDR3 is TGTGCCTGGGGACACTCCGGGGAGCTGTTTTTT. Its protein is CAWGHSGELFF.

J is TRBJ1-1 and V is TRBV7-2, with D perhaps TRBD1 (5 bases). Germline V gene data show CDR1 as SGHTA and CDR2 as FQGNSA. This CDR3 is built from 13 residues. Trimming took off 2 bases at V and 7 bases at J, with 11 bases between the two ends. In DNA form, the CDR3 reads TGTGCCAGCAGCTTAAGAGAAACAGGTGAAGCTTTCTTT. It codes for CASSLRETGEAFF.

This clone appeared a few times. The chain links TRBV6-6 to TRBJ2-3; 9 bases agree with TRBD1. The germline gives CDR1 MNHNY, CDR2 SVGAGI (reference sequence). This CDR3 has 16 residues. Trimming at V came to 5 bases and at J to 2 bases, leaving 8 bases not matched to a gene. The CDR3 DNA sequence: TGTGCCAGCAGTCCGACCGGGACAGGGTTCACAGATACGCAGTATTTT. Amino acids: CASSPTGTGFTDTQYF.

The rearrangement links TRBV7-2 to TRBJ2-7; maybe TRBD2 (5 bases). The CDR3 length is 14 residues. Looked up from germline, CDR1 is SGHTA and CDR2 is FQGNSA. V was cut by 1 base and J by 6 bases, with 13 bases left in between. CDR3 bases: TGTGCCAGCAGCTTAGAAGGGAGTTTGCGCGAGCAGTACTTC. As protein: CASSLEGSLREQYF.

This clone showed up just a few times. The chain has TRBV7-6 and TRBJ1-1, with D possibly being TRBD1 (5 bases). Trimming cost V 2 bases and J 4 bases, with 11 bases left between them. CDR3 length equals 14 residues. Germline V gene lookup returns CDR1 SGHVS and CDR2 FNYEAQ. In nucleotides, the CDR3 is TGTGCCAGCAGCTTAAACGGGGGTGGCACTGAAGCTTTCTTT. Residues: CASSLNGGGTEAFF.

The V and J genes are TRBV19 and TRBJ1-2; a weak D match, TRBD1 (6 bases). Germline lookup yields CDR1 LNHDA and CDR2 SQIVND (reference sequence). V was clipped by 7 bases and J by 3 bases, with 12 bases between them. This CDR3 comprises 13 residues. Here the CDR3 reads CASTRDTDYGYTF. The CDR3, as DNA: TGTGCCAGTACCCGGGACACCGACTATGGCTACACCTTC.

The J gene is TRBJ1-2, the V gene TRBV25-1; 9 bases match TRBD1. The CDR3 length is 14 residues. CDR1 is MGHDK, CDR2 SYGVNS, per germline. V was pared by 4 bases and J by 1 base, with 1 base of the junction left unmatched. The chain's CDR3 is CASSGTGDNYGYTF. For the CDR3, the DNA is TGTGCCAGCAGTGGGACAGGGGATAACTATGGCTACACCTTC.

The genes are TRBV9 and TRBJ2-5, with D unresolved. The J call may be incorrect, as the DNA end agrees better with TRBJ2-7. Germline values: CDR1 SGDLS, CDR2 YYNGEE. This CDR3 has 15 residues. CDR3 sequence (DNA): TGTGCCAGCAGCGTAGGAAGTGACACAGCCTACGAGCAGTACTTC. Protein: CASSVGSDTAYEQYF.

In its sample, this clone was seen a few times. The chain has TRBV6-5 and TRBJ2-7, with a weak D call TRBD1 (6 bases). Germline CDR1 reads MNHEY; CDR2 reads SVGAGI. The CDR3 is made up of 14 amino acids. Trimming took off 0 bases at V and 1 base at J, with 7 bases between the two ends. CDR3 loop: CASSYSQGSYEQYF. For the CDR3, the DNA is TGTGCCAGCAGTTACTCGCAGGGGTCCTACGAGCAGTACTTC.